This T cell receptor beta chain was documented in a study of OX40 agonist ivuxolimab in advanced cancers. Overall study: Patients were infused with ivuxolimab every 2 weeks at 0.01 to 10 mg/kg. Three individuals attained partial responses, comprising one hepatocellular carcinoma case and two cutaneous melanoma cases.

Sequencing used immunoSEQ multiplex PCR; TCRdb keeps in-frame clones, though not all of them. The table has 30,000 to 45,000 clones, around 80% seen once. Details on this clone: Its antigen is currently unknown.

CDR1 is MNHNY and CDR2 is SVGAGI in the germline V gene (reference sequence). This CDR3 has 14 amino acids. The J segment lost 5 bases and the V segment lost 6 bases, leaving 6 bases of the junction unmatched. Whole-study results and caveats: Blood T cells, both CD4+ and CD8+, expanded clonally by week 6 at 0.1 to 3.0 mg/kg. The mean number of expanded clones was higher in CD8+ T cells than in CD4+.

Here the sequenced sample was CD4+ or CD8+ T cells sorted from blood, taken in a trial of the OX40 agonist ivuxolimab. The TCR originated in an adult with an advanced solid tumor such as melanoma, head and neck, liver or kidney cancer. The chain links TRBV6-6 to TRBJ1-4, with TRBD1 identical over 7 bases. The CDR3 here is CASSRLTGNEKLFF. The DNA of the CDR3 is TGTGCCAGCAGCCGACTGACAGGGAATGAAAAACTGTTTTTT.